Each of the 22 T cell receptor beta chains below was sequenced from the same sample in a study of blood T cells in healthy people across ages (dated by TCRdb to the mid-2010s). Libraries were made using 5' RACE. The sequencer listed for this sample is Illumina HiSeq 2500. A second PCR of 7 to 11 cycles was performed with a sample-barcoded 5' primer and a J-beta primer mix. TCRdb ran its own pipeline on the public reads, namely fastp trimming at Q25 and MiXCR clone calling, and kept in-frame beta chains. Rows are combined by CDR3 protein, so each entry shows the most common genes and DNA. The sample table lists about 800,000 distinct CDR3 sequences, 25% of them with a count of one. The top ten hold approximately 3.7% of the sample. The sample was also reused in another study, on T cells of mothers and their children.

The sequenced material came from blood. These receptors originate from a boy aged 10-17 years in good health.

The chain joins TRBV6-1 to TRBJ1-1; D is unclear. Per the germline V gene, CDR1 is MNHNS and CDR2 is SASEGT. The CDR3 extends over 14 amino acids. Trimming removed 3 bases at V and 1 base at J, with 9 bases between. The CDR3 DNA reads as TGTGCCAGCAGTGATGCAACTTGGAACACTGAAGCTTTCTTT. It translates to CASSDATWNTEAFF.

This clonotype was detected ten times or more. The V call is TRBV6-6, the J call TRBJ2-7, with 11 bases lining up with TRBD1. J gave up 3 bases and V 0 bases, and 1 base lay outside the gene matches. CDR3 length: 15 amino acids. CDR1 is MNHNY and CDR2 is SVGAGI in the germline V gene (reference sequence). CDR3: CASSYSGTGGYEQYF. The CDR3 DNA sequence: TGTGCCAGCAGTTACTCCGGGACAGGGGGCTACGAGCAGTACTTC.

The chain couples TRBV11-1 to TRBJ2-2; TRBD2 matches 7 bases. The length of the CDR3 is 15 residues. V lost 5 bases and J lost 4; bases outside the gene matches: 7. Germline assignment: CDR1 SGHAT and CDR2 FQDESV (reference sequence). CDR3 region: CASSGGGRLTGELFF. The CDR3 region has the DNA TGTGCCAGCAGCGGGGGGGGACGCCTCACCGGGGAGCTGTTTTTT. Using reference TRBV11-1 and TRBJ2-2 for the parts outside the CDR3, the full variable domain is EAEVAQSPRYKITEKSQAVAFWCDPISGHATLYWYRQILGQGPELLVQFQDESVVDDSQLPKDRFSAERLKGVDSTLKIQPAELGDSAMYLCASSGGGRLTGELFFGEGSRLTVL.

This chain joins TRBV5-1 and TRBJ2-7; D gene uncertain. The germline gives CDR1 SGHRS, CDR2 YFSETQ. This CDR3 region has 15 residues. Trimming took off 0 bases at V and 3 bases at J, with 13 bases between the two ends. CDR3: CASSLVWGSGYEQYF. CDR3 DNA sequence: TGCGCCAGCAGCTTGGTCTGGGGTTCAGGCTACGAGCAGTACTTC.

This clonotype has just one count. The rearrangement links TRBV5-6 to TRBJ2-5; D not resolved. Per germline, CDR1 SGHDT and CDR2 YYEEEE. V lost 0 bases and J lost 9, with 12 bases in between. This CDR3 spans 13 amino acids. The CDR3 region is CASSLGLHEAQYF. The CDR3 DNA sequence: TGTGCCAGCAGCTTGGGGCTACATGAGGCCCAGTACTTC.

The chain is built from TRBV29-1 and TRBJ1-2, with 9 bases fitting TRBD1. This CDR3 has 13 residues. Trimming at V came to 2 bases and at J to 8 bases, leaving 6 bases not matched to a gene. Per the germline V gene, CDR1 is SQVTM and CDR2 is ANQGSEA. The CDR3 DNA reads TGCAGCGTTGAACCCGGGACAGGGAACGGCTACACCTTC. Encoded protein: CSVEPGTGNGYTF.

This clonotype was counted a few times. The chain employs TRBV20-1 and TRBJ2-7; D is undetermined. The CDR3 spans 14 residues. The V gene lost 1 base and the J gene lost 3 bases, with 13 bases spanning the gap. From germline, CDR1 is DFQATT and CDR2 SNEGSKA (reference sequence). CDR3 coding DNA: TGCAGTGCTAGAGCGCGACACCACTTCTACGAGCAGTACTTC. Its protein is CSARARHHFYEQYF.

This clonotype occurred a few times. CDR3 region: CAISPATGYNEQFF. The CDR3, as DNA: TGTGCCATCAGTCCCGCTACAGGATACAATGAGCAGTTCTTC. V and J are TRBV10-3 and TRBJ2-1; TRBD1 is a possible D gene (5 bases). Trimming left V 5 bases short and J 4 bases short, with 12 bases between. Germline loops: CDR1 ENHRY, CDR2 SYGVKD. The CDR3 spans 14 residues.

The chain has TRBV7-3 and TRBJ2-1; D is possibly TRBD1 or TRBD2 (7 bases each). CDR1 and CDR2 (germline): SGHTA, FQGTGA. Trimming cost V 5 bases and J 4 bases, with 15 bases left between them. This CDR3 contains 15 residues. CDR3 bases: TGTGCCAGCAGCACCCAGGGGGGGTTTTACAATGAGCAGTTCTTC. It encodes CASSTQGGFYNEQFF.

This clonotype has more than one count but fewer than ten. This sequence joins TRBV7-2 and TRBJ1-4, with D possibly TRBD1 on 5 matching bases. V was cut by 2 bases and J by 7 bases, with 11 bases left in between. This CDR3 spans 14 amino acids. Germline CDR1 reads SGHTA; CDR2 reads FQGNSA. The CDR3, as DNA: TGTGCCAGCAGCTTATATGGGGGGATTGAAAAACTGTTTTTT. Translation: CASSLYGGIEKLFF.

The chain is built from TRBV2 and TRBJ2-1, with 7 bases fitting TRBD2. The germline V gene has CDR1 SNHLY and CDR2 FYNNEI. The CDR3 sequence is 14 residues long. J gave up 6 bases and V 6 bases, and 8 bases lay outside the gene matches. The CDR3 DNA sequence: TGTGCCAGCAGCCCCTGGGGGGGTTCCAATGAGCAGTTCTTC. Its protein is CASSPWGGSNEQFF.

The gene calls are TRBV27 and TRBJ2-3, with TRBD2 matching 8 bases. CDR3 length: 21 amino acids. Trimming removed 3 bases from V and 1 base from J; junction bases left unmatched: 21. Germline V CDR1 and CDR2: MNHEY, SMNVEV (reference sequence). In DNA form, the CDR3 reads TGTGCCAGCAGTTTCTATAGTCACCGCCGTCCCACGGGAGGGGGCACAGATACGCAGTATTTT. Translated, it gives CASSFYSHRRPTGGGTDTQYF.

The chain is built from TRBV9 and TRBJ2-5, with a tentative D call TRBD1 (6 bases). Looked up from germline, CDR1 is SGDLS and CDR2 is YYNGEE. This CDR3 has 14 amino acids. Deletions cut 4 bases from V and 4 bases from J, with 14 bases between. DNA for the CDR3: TGTGCCAGCAGCTCCGGGACAATCGGAGAGACCCAGTACTTC. This sequence encodes CASSSGTIGETQYF.

This clonotype was observed a few times. The rearrangement joins TRBV6-2 or TRBV6-3 to TRBJ2-6, with D uncertain. CDR3 length equals 15 residues. Germline lookup yields CDR1 MNHEY and CDR2 SVGEGT. The V and J ends lost 2 bases and 1 base respectively, with 6 bases between them. As DNA, the CDR3 is TGTGCCAGCAGTTACGAGGAGTCTGGGGCCAACGTCCTGACTTTC. This gives the protein CASSYEESGANVLTF.

This clonotype was picked up many times. The genes are TRBV7-9 and TRBJ2-1; TRBD2 matches at 9 bases. Germline-derived CDR1 and CDR2 are SEHNR and FQNEAQ (reference sequence). The trim removed 5 bases at V and 5 bases at J, leaving 7 bases unmatched. The CDR3 runs 15 residues. The CDR3 loop is CASSVGLARNNEQFF. The CDR3 DNA reads TGTGCCAGCAGCGTCGGACTAGCGAGGAACAATGAGCAGTTCTTC.

DNA for the CDR3: TGTGCCAGTAGTGACGGAGACGGGGGCAATCAGCCCCAGCATTTT. Protein sequence: CASSDGDGGNQPQHF. The rearrangement joins TRBV19 to TRBJ1-5; D gene uncertain. CDR1 is LNHDA and CDR2 is SQIVND in the germline V gene (reference sequence). The CDR3 length is 15 residues. Trimming pared 5 bases from V and 2 bases from J, leaving 13 bases between.

This clonotype was seen a few times. V usage is TRBV20-1 and J usage is TRBJ1-3, with a tentative D call TRBD1 (6 bases). Trimming left V 5 bases short and J 4 bases short, with 12 bases between. Germline CDR1 reads DFQATT; CDR2 reads SNEGSKA (reference sequence). The CDR3 sequence is 13 residues long. The CDR3 nucleotides read TGCAGTGCTCCAGGGGCCTTAGGAAACACCATATATTTT. Translating it yields CSAPGALGNTIYF.

Regarding this clonotype: An end of the junction differs from the germline gene, which may be a read error. The chain links TRBV20-1 to TRBJ1-4; the D gene is possibly TRBD1 (5 bases). Germline V gene lookup returns CDR1 DFQATT and CDR2 SNEGSKA (reference sequence). This CDR3 comprises 13 residues. The DNA for the CDR3 is TGCAGTGCTAGGGGGCAGAATAATGAAAAGCTGTTTTTT. Translation gives CSARGQNNEKLFF.

This clonotype was detected a few times. This rearrangement joins TRBV5-1 to TRBJ2-5, with 8 bases fitting TRBD1. The J call may be faulty, since TRBJ2-7 better matches the DNA end. The CDR3 is 14 amino acids. Per the germline V gene, CDR1 is SGHRS and CDR2 is YFSETQ. CDR3 region: CASSWGTGPYEQYF. The CDR3 DNA reads TGCGCCAGCAGCTGGGGGACAGGACCCTACGAGCAGTACTTC.

A remark on this clonotype: A much more abundant neighbour one base away suggests this may be a read error. V usage is TRBV11-2 and J usage is TRBJ2-1, with TRBD2 identical over 10 bases. Per germline, CDR1 SGHAT and CDR2 FQNNGV. The CDR3 covers 15 residues. CDR3 loop: CAGSLEGLAFYEQFF. The CDR3 nucleotides are TGTGCCGGCAGCTTAGAGGGACTAGCGTTTTATGAGCAGTTCTTC.

V usage is TRBV7-2 and J usage is TRBJ2-2, with TRBD2 identical over 10 bases. V shed 3 bases and J 6 bases; nucleotides not matched to a gene: 10. The CDR3 length is 17 residues. CDR1 is SGHTA, CDR2 FQGNSA, per germline. The CDR3 protein is CASSFLSGRARAGELFF. In DNA form, the CDR3 reads TGTGCCAGCAGCTTCCTAAGCGGGAGGGCCCGGGCCGGGGAGCTGTTTTTT.

The V call is TRBV30, the J call TRBJ2-5; possible D gene TRBD1, 6 bases. V was shortened by 3 bases and J by 6 bases, with 20 bases between the two germline ends. The CDR3 extends over 15 amino acids. Germline V CDR1 and CDR2: GTSNPN, SVGIG (reference sequence). Here the CDR3 reads CAWRIAPGDIQTQYF. The CDR3 DNA sequence: TGTGCCTGGAGAATAGCGCCAGGGGATATTCAGACCCAGTACTTC.